This is a list of T cell receptor beta chains from one sample in a study of blood T cell repertoires in COVID-19. Sequencing used immunoSEQ multiplex PCR; TCRdb keeps in-frame clones, though not all of them. This sample carries approximately 150,000 clones, more than 75% of them seen once, and the ten largest clones take roughly 37%. Sequencing input: peripheral blood. The receptors originated from a man aged 50-59 years who had recovered from COVID-19. The CDR3 runs from the conserved cysteine through the conserved F or W. D genes are given only for firm matches. The size field is filled for only some rows; it gives once, few, many or a size class.

cdr3_nt: TGTGCCAGTAGTATGGAAAGCCCGGGGACTAGCGGGGGGCCCACAGATACGCAGTATTTT; cdr3_aa: CASSMESPGTSGGPTDTQYF; v_call: TRBV19; j_call: TRBJ2-3; clone_size: NA; cdr3_length: 20; d_call: TRBD2
cdr3_nt: TGTGCCAGTAGTATAGAAGGAGACGAGACGCATTTT; cdr3_aa: CASSIEGDETHF; v_call: TRBV19; j_call: TRBJ1-5; clone_size: NA; cdr3_length: 12; d_call: NA
cdr3_nt: TGTGCCATCAGTGGAAGCGGGGCGGGAGAGACCCAGTACTTC; cdr3_aa: CAISGSGAGETQYF; v_call: TRBV10-3; j_call: TRBJ2-5; clone_size: NA; cdr3_length: 14; d_call: TRBD2
cdr3_nt: TGTGCCAGCAGCTTAGGCCCCCCCGGTGGCACTGAAGCTTTCTTT; cdr3_aa: CASSLGPPGGTEAFF; v_call: TRBV13; j_call: TRBJ1-1; clone_size: few; cdr3_length: 15; d_call: NA
cdr3_nt: TGTGCCAGCAGCTCCCCTAGCGGGGGGGGCGTCGAGACCCAGTACTTC; cdr3_aa: CASSSPSGGGVETQYF; v_call: TRBV7-2; j_call: TRBJ2-5; clone_size: NA; cdr3_length: 16; d_call: TRBD2
cdr3_nt: TGTGCCAGCAGCCAACCGGGGTCCTACAATGAGCAGTTCTTC; cdr3_aa: CASSQPGSYNEQFF; v_call: TRBV7-3; j_call: TRBJ2-1; clone_size: NA; cdr3_length: 14; d_call: NA
cdr3_nt: TGTGCCAGCGGGGCAGGACCTGGCTACACCTTC; cdr3_aa: CASGAGPGYTF; v_call: TRBV6-6; j_call: TRBJ1-2; clone_size: NA; cdr3_length: 11; d_call: NA
cdr3_nt: TGTGCCAGCAGCCGAACTAGCGGGGGGCCACACACAGATACGCAGTATTTT; cdr3_aa: CASSRTSGGPHTDTQYF; v_call: TRBV7-6; j_call: TRBJ2-3; clone_size: NA; cdr3_length: 17; d_call: TRBD2
cdr3_nt: TGCGCCAGCAGCTTGGGAAGTGAGCCGGGGGGCAGGGAGACCCAGTACTTC; cdr3_aa: CASSLGSEPGGRETQYF; v_call: TRBV5-1; j_call: TRBJ2-5; clone_size: once; cdr3_length: 17; d_call: NA
cdr3_nt: TGCGCCAGCAGCCGAAATCTCATCCTACAGGGCACGGTAACAGATACGCAGTATTTT; cdr3_aa: CASSRNLILQGTVTDTQYF; v_call: TRBV4-3; j_call: TRBJ2-3; clone_size: NA; cdr3_length: 19; d_call: NA
cdr3_nt: TGTGCCAGCAGCGACCGGGACAGGCCGGGGACTGAAGCTTTCTTT; cdr3_aa: CASSDRDRPGTEAFF; v_call: TRBV7-2; j_call: TRBJ1-1; clone_size: NA; cdr3_length: 15; d_call: TRBD1
cdr3_nt: TGTGCCAGTAGTATTGGGACTAGCGCCTACAATGAGCAGTTCTTC; cdr3_aa: CASSIGTSAYNEQFF; v_call: TRBV19; j_call: TRBJ2-1; clone_size: NA; cdr3_length: 15; d_call: TRBD2
cdr3_nt: TGTGCCAGCAGCTTAGGAGGGGGCCCGACCTACGAGCAGTACTTC; cdr3_aa: CASSLGGGPTYEQYF; v_call: TRBV7-2; j_call: TRBJ2-7; clone_size: NA; cdr3_length: 15; d_call: TRBD1
cdr3_nt: TGCAGTGCTAGTTGGTTCGGTGAGCAGTTCTTC; cdr3_aa: CSASWFGEQFF; v_call: TRBV20-1; j_call: TRBJ2-1; clone_size: NA; cdr3_length: 11; d_call: NA
cdr3_nt: TGCGCCAGCAGCCCGGGATTTAGCGGGGACCGCACAGATACGCAGTATTTT; cdr3_aa: CASSPGFSGDRTDTQYF; v_call: TRBV5-1; j_call: TRBJ2-3; clone_size: NA; cdr3_length: 17; d_call: TRBD2
cdr3_nt: TGTGCCAGCAGCTTTGGAAGGGGAAATGAGCAGTTCTTC; cdr3_aa: CASSFGRGNEQFF; v_call: TRBV5-5; j_call: TRBJ2-1; clone_size: NA; cdr3_length: 13; d_call: NA
cdr3_nt: TGCAGCGCTCGGAGCGGGTGGAGGACAGATACGCAGTATTTT; cdr3_aa: CSARSGWRTDTQYF; v_call: TRBV29-1; j_call: TRBJ2-3; clone_size: NA; cdr3_length: 14; d_call: NA
cdr3_nt: TGTGCCAGCAGTGGATTGACAGGGGGCCATACTGAAGCTTTCTTT; cdr3_aa: CASSGLTGGHTEAFF; v_call: TRBV2; j_call: TRBJ1-1; clone_size: few; cdr3_length: 15; d_call: TRBD1
cdr3_nt: TGTGCCTGGAGGCTACAGGGAAGCACAGATACGCAGTATTTT; cdr3_aa: CAWRLQGSTDTQYF; v_call: TRBV30; j_call: TRBJ2-3; clone_size: NA; cdr3_length: 14; d_call: NA
cdr3_nt: TGTGCCAGCAGTTCGAGACCTCGGGAGGCCCTCCACTTT; cdr3_aa: CASSSRPREALHF; v_call: TRBV27; j_call: TRBJ1-6; clone_size: few; cdr3_length: 13; d_call: NA
cdr3_nt: TGCAGTGCTATCGAGCGTTACGAGCAGTACTTC; cdr3_aa: CSAIERYEQYF; v_call: TRBV20-1; j_call: TRBJ2-7; clone_size: NA; cdr3_length: 11; d_call: NA
cdr3_nt: TGTGCCAGCAGTTTACCTACCCCGGGGCAGTACTTC; cdr3_aa: CASSLPTPGQYF; v_call: TRBV6-8; j_call: TRBJ2-5; clone_size: NA; cdr3_length: 12; d_call: NA
cdr3_nt: TGTGCCAGCAGACCGCCCGTACAGGGGACTGAAGCTTTCTTT; cdr3_aa: CASRPPVQGTEAFF; v_call: TRBV6-6; j_call: TRBJ1-1; clone_size: NA; cdr3_length: 14; d_call: TRBD1
cdr3_nt: TGCGCCAGCAGCCAAATACAGACAGGGGGGTATGGCTACACCTTC; cdr3_aa: CASSQIQTGGYGYTF; v_call: TRBV4-1; j_call: TRBJ1-2; clone_size: NA; cdr3_length: 15; d_call: TRBD1
cdr3_nt: TGTGCCAGCAGTGAAGTTGGGGACAGGGGGCGCCCCTATAATTCACCCCTCCACTTT; cdr3_aa: CASSEVGDRGRPYNSPLHF; v_call: TRBV6-1; j_call: TRBJ1-6; clone_size: once; cdr3_length: 19; d_call: TRBD1
cdr3_nt: TGTGCCAGCAGTTTATTTTCCGACAGTTCTAACTATGGCTACACCTTC; cdr3_aa: CASSLFSDSSNYGYTF; v_call: TRBV27; j_call: TRBJ1-2; clone_size: NA; cdr3_length: 16; d_call: NA
cdr3_nt: TGCGCCAGCAGCCAAGAGTCGGGAAGGGTCGGCTACACCTTC; cdr3_aa: CASSQESGRVGYTF; v_call: TRBV4-3; j_call: TRBJ1-2; clone_size: NA; cdr3_length: 14; d_call: NA
cdr3_nt: TGTGCCAGTACCCACCCTACAGGGTTTTATGGCTACACCTTC; cdr3_aa: CASTHPTGFYGYTF; v_call: TRBV19; j_call: TRBJ1-2; clone_size: NA; cdr3_length: 14; d_call: NA
cdr3_nt: TGTGCCAGCAGTGACCCCGGACTAGCGGGGAATGTTTATGTCACAGATACGCAGTATTTT; cdr3_aa: CASSDPGLAGNVYVTDTQYF; v_call: TRBV2; j_call: TRBJ2-3; clone_size: NA; cdr3_length: 20; d_call: TRBD2
cdr3_nt: TGTGCCAGCAGCCAATGGACTAGCGGGGCCCAAGAGACCCAGTACTTC; cdr3_aa: CASSQWTSGAQETQYF; v_call: TRBV4-2; j_call: TRBJ2-5; clone_size: NA; cdr3_length: 16; d_call: TRBD2
cdr3_nt: TGTGCCAGCAGCTTGGGCCTACAGGGGCTCAGTAACTATGGCTACACCTTC; cdr3_aa: CASSLGLQGLSNYGYTF; v_call: TRBV5-4; j_call: TRBJ1-2; clone_size: once; cdr3_length: 17; d_call: TRBD1
cdr3_nt: TGTGCCAGTAGTCCACACGAGGCGACCTCCTACAATGAGCAGTTCTTC; cdr3_aa: CASSPHEATSYNEQFF; v_call: TRBV19; j_call: TRBJ2-1; clone_size: NA; cdr3_length: 16; d_call: NA
cdr3_nt: TGTGCCAGCAGTTACACGACAGGGAGGCACTATGGCTACACCTTC; cdr3_aa: CASSYTTGRHYGYTF; v_call: TRBV6-5; j_call: TRBJ1-2; clone_size: many; cdr3_length: 15; d_call: TRBD1
cdr3_nt: TGTGCCAGCAGTTTGAAGAGGGGAGGCTACGAGCAGTACTTC; cdr3_aa: CASSLKRGGYEQYF; v_call: TRBV27; j_call: TRBJ2-7; clone_size: NA; cdr3_length: 14; d_call: NA
cdr3_nt: TGTGCCAGCAGTCCCCGAGGGAACAGGGCAACTAACTATGGCTACACCTTC; cdr3_aa: CASSPRGNRATNYGYTF; v_call: TRBV7-6; j_call: TRBJ1-2; clone_size: NA; cdr3_length: 17; d_call: NA
cdr3_nt: TGCAGCGTTGCTCAGAAGTTAAACATGAACACTGAAGCTTTCTTT; cdr3_aa: CSVAQKLNMNTEAFF; v_call: TRBV29-1; j_call: TRBJ1-1; clone_size: NA; cdr3_length: 15; d_call: NA
cdr3_nt: TGTGCCAGCTCACCAGCACCGGGGGGTTACGGGGAGCTGTTTTTT; cdr3_aa: CASSPAPGGYGELFF; v_call: TRBV18; j_call: TRBJ2-2; clone_size: NA; cdr3_length: 15; d_call: TRBD2
cdr3_nt: TGCGCCAGCAGCTTGGTGGCGGGGGGGCGCGAGCAGTACTTC; cdr3_aa: CASSLVAGGREQYF; v_call: TRBV5-1; j_call: TRBJ2-7; clone_size: NA; cdr3_length: 14; d_call: TRBD2
cdr3_nt: TGTGCCACCAGCAGAGGCTCCAGTAGCAATCAGCCCCAGCATTTT; cdr3_aa: CATSRGSSSNQPQHF; v_call: TRBV15; j_call: TRBJ1-5; clone_size: NA; cdr3_length: 15; d_call: NA
cdr3_nt: TGTGCCAGCAGTCCGATAGCGGGGGGCCCCAACACCGGGGAGCTGTTTTTT; cdr3_aa: CASSPIAGGPNTGELFF; v_call: TRBV6-4; j_call: TRBJ2-2; clone_size: NA; cdr3_length: 17; d_call: TRBD2
cdr3_nt: TGTGCCAGCAGCCACTCCCAGGGCACTGAAGCTTTCTTT; cdr3_aa: CASSHSQGTEAFF; v_call: TRBV7-9; j_call: TRBJ1-1; clone_size: many; cdr3_length: 13; d_call: NA
cdr3_nt: TGTGCCAGCCGACGGACAGGGGGCTCCGAAAAACTGTTTTTT; cdr3_aa: CASRRTGGSEKLFF; v_call: TRBV2; j_call: TRBJ1-4; clone_size: NA; cdr3_length: 14; d_call: TRBD1
cdr3_nt: TGTGCCAGCAGTTACTCGAAGTTAGGGGGCGACTATGGCTACACCTTC; cdr3_aa: CASSYSKLGGDYGYTF; v_call: TRBV6-2/TRBV6-3; j_call: TRBJ1-2; clone_size: NA; cdr3_length: 16; d_call: TRBD1
cdr3_nt: TGTGCCAGCAGAACCGGGACAGTAAACACTGAAGCTTTCTTT; cdr3_aa: CASRTGTVNTEAFF; v_call: TRBV6-5; j_call: TRBJ1-1; clone_size: NA; cdr3_length: 14; d_call: TRBD1
cdr3_nt: TGTGCCAGCAGAGGGGAGGCGCTTCAGCCCCAGCATTTT; cdr3_aa: CASRGEALQPQHF; v_call: TRBV6-5; j_call: TRBJ1-5; clone_size: NA; cdr3_length: 13; d_call: NA
cdr3_nt: TGTGCCAGCAGTGACTCGATGGGGGGGACAAAAAGTTCACCCCTCCACTTT; cdr3_aa: CASSDSMGGTKSSPLHF; v_call: TRBV6-4; j_call: TRBJ1-6; clone_size: NA; cdr3_length: 17; d_call: NA
cdr3_nt: TGTGCCTGGAGCGCAAACCAGGGAAGCGAGCAGTATTTT; cdr3_aa: CAWSANQGSEQYF; v_call: TRBV30; j_call: TRBJ2-3; clone_size: once; cdr3_length: 13; d_call: NA
cdr3_nt: TGTGCCAGCAGCCCCGCTAGCAGGAGCACAGATACGCAGTATTTT; cdr3_aa: CASSPASRSTDTQYF; v_call: TRBV7-2; j_call: TRBJ2-3; clone_size: NA; cdr3_length: 15; d_call: NA
cdr3_nt: TGTGCCAGCAGCCGTAGCCCGATCGGGGATACGCAGTATTTT; cdr3_aa: CASSRSPIGDTQYF; v_call: TRBV7-2; j_call: TRBJ2-3; clone_size: NA; cdr3_length: 14; d_call: NA
cdr3_nt: TGTGCCAGCAGCTTAGCCGCCCTAGGGCTAGCGGGGACGCAGTACTTC; cdr3_aa: CASSLAALGLAGTQYF; v_call: TRBV7-8; j_call: TRBJ2-7; clone_size: NA; cdr3_length: 16; d_call: TRBD2